This T cell receptor beta chain came from a study of T cell responses to AZD1222 COVID-19 vaccine (dated by TCRdb to 2020 to 2022). Study-wide context: Because spike-specific TCR depth and breadth did not differ between the two schedules, AZD1222 recipients who got a second dose at roughly 4 weeks were pooled with those who got a second dose at roughly 12 weeks. TCR sequencing was performed for more than 230 trial participants, of whom about 210 were given two doses of AZD1222 and some 26 were given two doses of MenACWY control vaccine. Trial participants were enrolled by age into 18-55, 56-69 and 70-plus year subgroups, with around 140, 26 and 57 TCR-sequenced participants respectively. Study-wide conclusions, independent of this receptor: Conclusions about previously exposed vaccinees are limited because only 5 or 6 AZD1222 recipients were SARS-CoV-2 seropositive at baseline. The whole spike protein was spanned by vaccine-associated CD4 TCRs, and dominant responses were seen in regions 160-218 and 743-854. Spike-specific TCR breadth and depth rose significantly after two AZD1222 doses compared with day 0 and with MenACWY recipients. Because no day 14 peak-response samples were available, repertoires were characterized only after the peak T cell response. Participants were mostly white British, with more females than males. The authors suggested clonal diversity may have been underestimated. In the small 56-69-year group, the increase in depth fell short of significance, most likely because of low power. Epitopes outside the regions mutated in the B.1.351 and B.1.1.7 variants were reportedly recognized by nearly half of the unique spike-specific TCRs.

According to the germline V gene, CDR1 reads SGHVS and CDR2 reads FQNEAQ. From the cysteine through the phenylalanine, the CDR3 covers 13 amino acids. Only the CDR3 DNA is retained, 39 bases long and in frame from the first base. V gives up 1 base and J gives up 6 bases, and the segment between their germline ends measures 8 bases. Comments on this clone: Its antigen is not yet known. One base away there is no much larger clone; base qualities are not given.

The label giving this sample's time point can be read as: baseline before first vaccination. The vaccinee samples were drawn from two UK trials, COV001 and COV002, one of which was a single-blind randomized controlled phase 2/3 trial testing AZD1222 (ChAdOx1 nCoV-19) in healthy adults. Trial participant PBMC samples were collected at day 0 and day 28 after the second dose for TCRbeta chain sequencing. The CDR3 regions of human TCRbeta chains were analyzed by immunosequencing. The authors processed their data as follows. TCRs in the repertoires were matched against a reference library of SARS-CoV-2-specific TCRs that had been generated with the MIRA antigen-specificity platform. Breadth was defined as the fraction of unique TCRs that were SARS-CoV-2-associated, and depth was defined as the fraction of total T cells that were SARS-CoV-2-associated. Using the MIRA data, each spike-specific TCR was assigned both to the spike region to which the TCR was reactive and to a CD4 or CD8 class. Log10-transformed breadth and depth values were compared by one-way ANOVA with Sidak's multiple comparisons tests. TCRdb's version of the immuneACCESS table is confined to in-frame rearrangements and falls short of the full clone set. An unresolved V gene accounts for under half of the shortfall where checked; the remainder is of unknown origin. The D gene and trimming were derived from the DNA, and the V and J assignments and clone size from that table. The sample data list approximately 140,000 clones, and 85% to 90% of these were observed just once. The ten largest make up around 5% of the sample.

The sequences come from peripheral blood, collected on day 0 of AZD1222 vaccination. The chain couples TRBV7-8 to TRBJ2-3, with a tentative D gene TRBD1 over 5 matching bases. This clonotype was sampled from an adult in good health. The sequenced DNA is TGTGCCAGCAGCTTAGAGGGGCGGGATACGCAGTATTTT. It is translated as CASSLEGRDTQYF.